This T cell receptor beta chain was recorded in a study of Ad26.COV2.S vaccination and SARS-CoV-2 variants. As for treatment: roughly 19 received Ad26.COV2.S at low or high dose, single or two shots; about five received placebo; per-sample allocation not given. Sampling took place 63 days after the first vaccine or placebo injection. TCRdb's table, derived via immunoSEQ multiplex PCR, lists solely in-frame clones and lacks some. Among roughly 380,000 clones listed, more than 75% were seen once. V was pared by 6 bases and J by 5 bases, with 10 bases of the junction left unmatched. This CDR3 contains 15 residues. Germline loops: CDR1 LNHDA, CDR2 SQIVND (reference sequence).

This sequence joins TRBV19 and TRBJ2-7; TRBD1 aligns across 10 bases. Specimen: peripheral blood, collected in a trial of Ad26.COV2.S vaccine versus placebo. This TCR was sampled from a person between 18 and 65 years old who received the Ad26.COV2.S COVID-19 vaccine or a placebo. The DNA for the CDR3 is TGTGCCAGTAGCCATTGGGCCGGGACAGGGGACGAGCAGTACTTC. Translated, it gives CASSHWAGTGDEQYF.